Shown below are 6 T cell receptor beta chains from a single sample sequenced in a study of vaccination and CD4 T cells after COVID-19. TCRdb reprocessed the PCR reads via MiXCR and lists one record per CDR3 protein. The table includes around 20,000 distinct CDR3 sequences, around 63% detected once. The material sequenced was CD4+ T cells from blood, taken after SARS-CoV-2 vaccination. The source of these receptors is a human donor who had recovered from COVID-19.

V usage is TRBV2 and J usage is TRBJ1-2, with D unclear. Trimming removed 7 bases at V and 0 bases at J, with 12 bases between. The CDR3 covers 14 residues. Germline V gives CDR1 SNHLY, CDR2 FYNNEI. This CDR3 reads CASIGQTANYGYTF. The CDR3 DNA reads TGTGCCAGCATAGGTCAGACGGCTAACTATGGCTACACCTTC.

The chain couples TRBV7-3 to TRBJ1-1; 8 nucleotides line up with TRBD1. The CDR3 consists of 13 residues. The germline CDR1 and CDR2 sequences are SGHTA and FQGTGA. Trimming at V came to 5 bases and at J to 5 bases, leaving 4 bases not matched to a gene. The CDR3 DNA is TGTGCCAGCAGCCTGGACAGGGTTACTGAAGCTTTCTTT. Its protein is CASSLDRVTEAFF.

In DNA, the CDR3 is TGCAGTGCACTTAAGGGCTCGAGGGTGAGTAATCAGCCCCAGCATTTT. Translated: CSALKGSRVSNQPQHF. The gene calls are TRBV20-1 and TRBJ1-5; D not resolved. There are 16 residues in the CDR3. V dropped 6 bases and J dropped 4 bases, with 22 bases sitting between them. Germline V gene sequence: CDR1 DFQATT, CDR2 SNEGSKA (reference sequence).

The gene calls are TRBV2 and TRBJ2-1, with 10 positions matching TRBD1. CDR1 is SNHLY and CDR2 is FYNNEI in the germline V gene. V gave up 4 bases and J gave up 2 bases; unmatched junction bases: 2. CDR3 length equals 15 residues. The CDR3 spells CASSGTGGPYNEQFF. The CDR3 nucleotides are TGTGCCAGCAGTGGGACAGGGGGTCCCTACAATGAGCAGTTCTTC.

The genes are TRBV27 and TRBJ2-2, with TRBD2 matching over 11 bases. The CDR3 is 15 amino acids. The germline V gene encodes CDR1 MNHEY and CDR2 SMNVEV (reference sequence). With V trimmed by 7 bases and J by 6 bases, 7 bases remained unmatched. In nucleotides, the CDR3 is TGTGCCAGCATGAGGAGTAGCGGGGGGGCCGGGGAGCTGTTTTTT. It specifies CASMRSSGGAGELFF.

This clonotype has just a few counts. The CDR3: CASSPQRDEKLFF. The CDR3, as DNA: TGTGCCAGCAGTCCACAGAGGGATGAAAAACTGTTTTTT. The gene calls are TRBV12-3 or TRBV12-4 and TRBJ1-4, with D uncertain. CDR3 size: 13 residues. Trimming removed 5 bases at V and 6 bases at J, with 10 bases between.